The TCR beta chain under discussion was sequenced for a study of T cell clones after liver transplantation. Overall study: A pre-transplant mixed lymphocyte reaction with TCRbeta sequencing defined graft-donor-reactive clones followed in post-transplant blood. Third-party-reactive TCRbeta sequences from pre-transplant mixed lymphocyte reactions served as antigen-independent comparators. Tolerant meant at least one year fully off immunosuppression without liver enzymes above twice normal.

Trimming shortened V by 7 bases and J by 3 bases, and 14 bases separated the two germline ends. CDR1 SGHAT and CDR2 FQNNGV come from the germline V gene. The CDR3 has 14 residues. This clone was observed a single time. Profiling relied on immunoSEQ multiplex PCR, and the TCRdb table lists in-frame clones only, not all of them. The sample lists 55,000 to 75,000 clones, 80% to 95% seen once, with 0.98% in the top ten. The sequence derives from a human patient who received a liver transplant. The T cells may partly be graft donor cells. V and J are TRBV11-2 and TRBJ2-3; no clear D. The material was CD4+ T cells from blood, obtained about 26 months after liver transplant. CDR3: CASNPIFRTDTQYF. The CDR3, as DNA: TGTGCCAGCAACCCCATTTTTAGAACAGATACGCAGTATTTT.